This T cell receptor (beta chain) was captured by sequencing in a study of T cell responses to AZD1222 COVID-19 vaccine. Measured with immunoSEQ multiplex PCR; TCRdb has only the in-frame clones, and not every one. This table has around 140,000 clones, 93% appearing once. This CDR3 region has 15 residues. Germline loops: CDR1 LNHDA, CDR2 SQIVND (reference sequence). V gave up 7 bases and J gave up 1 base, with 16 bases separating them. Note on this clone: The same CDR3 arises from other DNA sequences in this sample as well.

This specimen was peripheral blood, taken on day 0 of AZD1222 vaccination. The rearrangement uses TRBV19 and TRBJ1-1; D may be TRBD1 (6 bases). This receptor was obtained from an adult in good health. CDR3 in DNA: TGTGCCAGTATCCAAGGGGGGGGCCAGAACACTGAAGCTTTCTTT. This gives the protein CASIQGGGQNTEAFF. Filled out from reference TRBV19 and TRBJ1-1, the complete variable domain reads DGGITQSPKYLFRKEGQNVTLSCEQNLNHDAMYWYRQDPGQGLRLIYYSQIVNDFQKGDIAEGYSVSREKKESFPLTVTSAQKNPTAFYLCASIQGGGQNTEAFFGQGTRLTVV.